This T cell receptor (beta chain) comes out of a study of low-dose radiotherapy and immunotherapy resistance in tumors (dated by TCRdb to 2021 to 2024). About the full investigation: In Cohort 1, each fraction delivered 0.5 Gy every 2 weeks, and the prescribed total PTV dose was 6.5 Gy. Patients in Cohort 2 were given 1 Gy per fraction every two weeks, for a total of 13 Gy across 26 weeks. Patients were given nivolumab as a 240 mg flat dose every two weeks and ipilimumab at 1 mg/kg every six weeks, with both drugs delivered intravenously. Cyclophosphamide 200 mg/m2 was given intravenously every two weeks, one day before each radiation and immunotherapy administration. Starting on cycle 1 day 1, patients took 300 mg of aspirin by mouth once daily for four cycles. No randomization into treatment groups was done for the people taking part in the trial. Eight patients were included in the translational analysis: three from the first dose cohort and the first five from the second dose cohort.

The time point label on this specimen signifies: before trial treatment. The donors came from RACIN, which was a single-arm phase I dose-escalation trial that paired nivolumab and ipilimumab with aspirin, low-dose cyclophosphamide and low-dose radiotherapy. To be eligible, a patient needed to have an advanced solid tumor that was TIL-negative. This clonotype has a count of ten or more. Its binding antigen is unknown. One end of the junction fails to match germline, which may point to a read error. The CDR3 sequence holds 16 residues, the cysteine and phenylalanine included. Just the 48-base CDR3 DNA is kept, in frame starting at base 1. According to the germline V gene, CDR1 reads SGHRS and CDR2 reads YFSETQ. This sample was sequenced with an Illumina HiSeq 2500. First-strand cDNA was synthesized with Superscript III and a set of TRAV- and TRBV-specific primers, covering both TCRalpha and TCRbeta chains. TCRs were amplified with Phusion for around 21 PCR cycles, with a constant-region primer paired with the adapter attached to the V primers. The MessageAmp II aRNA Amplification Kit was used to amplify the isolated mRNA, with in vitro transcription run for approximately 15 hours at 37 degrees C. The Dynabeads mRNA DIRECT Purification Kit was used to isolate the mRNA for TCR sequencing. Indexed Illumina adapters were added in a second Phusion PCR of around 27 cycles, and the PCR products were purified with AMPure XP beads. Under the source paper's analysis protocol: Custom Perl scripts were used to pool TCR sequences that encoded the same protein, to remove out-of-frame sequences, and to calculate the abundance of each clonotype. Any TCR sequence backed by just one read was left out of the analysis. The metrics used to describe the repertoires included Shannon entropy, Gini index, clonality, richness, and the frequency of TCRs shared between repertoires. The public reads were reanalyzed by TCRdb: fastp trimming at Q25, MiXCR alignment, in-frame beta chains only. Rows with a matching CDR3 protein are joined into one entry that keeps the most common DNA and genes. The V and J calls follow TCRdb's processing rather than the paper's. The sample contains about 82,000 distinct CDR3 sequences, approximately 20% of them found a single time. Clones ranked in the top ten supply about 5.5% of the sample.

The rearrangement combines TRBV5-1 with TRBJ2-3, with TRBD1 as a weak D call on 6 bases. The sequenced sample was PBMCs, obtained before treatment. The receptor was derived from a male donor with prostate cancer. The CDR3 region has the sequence CASSPLDRREGDTQYF. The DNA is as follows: TGTGCCAGCAGCCCCCTCGACAGGCGAGAGGGGGATACGCAGTATTTT.